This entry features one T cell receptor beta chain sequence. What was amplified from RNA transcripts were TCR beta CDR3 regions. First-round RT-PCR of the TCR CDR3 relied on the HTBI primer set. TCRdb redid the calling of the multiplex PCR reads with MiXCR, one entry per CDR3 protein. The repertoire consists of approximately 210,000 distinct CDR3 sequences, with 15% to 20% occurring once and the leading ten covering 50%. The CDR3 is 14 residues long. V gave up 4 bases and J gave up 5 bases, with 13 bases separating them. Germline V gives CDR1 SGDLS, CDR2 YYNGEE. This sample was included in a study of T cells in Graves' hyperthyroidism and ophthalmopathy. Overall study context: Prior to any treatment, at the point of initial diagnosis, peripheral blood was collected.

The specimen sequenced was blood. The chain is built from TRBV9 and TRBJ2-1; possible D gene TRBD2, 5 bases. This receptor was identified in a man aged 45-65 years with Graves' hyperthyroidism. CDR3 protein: CASSPRGFDNEQFF. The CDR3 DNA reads TGTGCCAGCAGCCCGCGAGGGTTTGACAATGAGCAGTTCTTC.